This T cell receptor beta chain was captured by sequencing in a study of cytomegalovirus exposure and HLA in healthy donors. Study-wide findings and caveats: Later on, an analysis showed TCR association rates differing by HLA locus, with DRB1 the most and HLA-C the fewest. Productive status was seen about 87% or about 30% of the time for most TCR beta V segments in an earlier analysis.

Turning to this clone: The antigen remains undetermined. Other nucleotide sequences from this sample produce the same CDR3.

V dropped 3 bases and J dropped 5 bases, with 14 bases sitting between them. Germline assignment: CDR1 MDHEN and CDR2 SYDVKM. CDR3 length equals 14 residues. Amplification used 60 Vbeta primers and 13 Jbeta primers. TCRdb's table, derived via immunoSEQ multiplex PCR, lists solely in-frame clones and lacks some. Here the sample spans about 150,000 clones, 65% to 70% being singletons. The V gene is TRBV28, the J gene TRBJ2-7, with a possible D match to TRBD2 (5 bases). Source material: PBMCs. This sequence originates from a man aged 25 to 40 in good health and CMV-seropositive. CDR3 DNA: TGTGCCAGCAGTTTCTCGTTATCGCGGGACGAGCAGTACTTC. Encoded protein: CASSFSLSRDEQYF.